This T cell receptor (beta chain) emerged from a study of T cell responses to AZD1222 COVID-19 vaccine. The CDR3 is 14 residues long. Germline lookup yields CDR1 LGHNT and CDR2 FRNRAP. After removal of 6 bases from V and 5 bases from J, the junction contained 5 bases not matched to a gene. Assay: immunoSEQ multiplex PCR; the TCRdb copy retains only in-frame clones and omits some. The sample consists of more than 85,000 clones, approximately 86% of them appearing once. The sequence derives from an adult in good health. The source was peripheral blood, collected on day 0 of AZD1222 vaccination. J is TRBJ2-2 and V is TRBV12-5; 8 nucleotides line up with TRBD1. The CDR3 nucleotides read TGTGCTAGTGGCCAAGGGACAGGAACCGGGGAGCTGTTTTTT. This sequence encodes CASGQGTGTGELFF.